What follows describes a single T cell receptor beta chain. Its target is unknown. The source of the sample is a study of cytomegalovirus exposure and HLA in healthy donors. About the study: In a previous analysis, 117 million unique TCR beta sequences were found from some 180 million T cells. Caucasian-associated ancestry cluster membership applied to about four fifths of around 400 genotyped donors.

Points from the study as a whole: A later analysis reportedly found that, within productive TCRs, an Asian-associated ancestry cluster had fewer N-insertions than the mean observed across the approximately 700 donors.

The PCR made use of 60 Vbeta and 13 Jbeta primers. Clones were sequenced by immunoSEQ multiplex PCR, and TCRdb holds only the in-frame ones, with some missing. The sample shows approximately 250,000 clones, 78% of them seen only once. With V trimmed by 1 base and J by 5 bases, 4 bases remained unmatched. The CDR3 runs to 14 residues. CDR1 is SGHAT and CDR2 is FQNNGV in the germline V gene. V is TRBV11-2 and J is TRBJ2-7; 8 bases align to TRBD2. This TCR came from a boy between 10 and 17 years old in good health and CMV-seronegative. The sequenced sample was PBMCs. CDR3 sequence reads: CASSLAGGPNEQYF. The CDR3 DNA is TGTGCCAGCAGCTTAGCGGGAGGGCCGAACGAGCAGTACTTC.